The source of this T cell receptor beta chain is a study of PD-1 blockade in classical Hodgkin lymphoma. Overall study findings and caveats: Whatever underlies the repertoire differences (possibly disease activity or prior therapy) remains undefined. The baseline diversity of complete responders showed similarity to that of newly diagnosed patients. TCR diversity at baseline was reported to be reduced in newly diagnosed patients relative to healthy donors. Significantly greater TCR diversity emerged by C4D1 in CD4+ cells but not CD8+ cells.

J was trimmed by 4 bases and V by 5 bases; bases with no gene match: 9. The CDR3 extends over 17 amino acids. Germline lookup yields CDR1 SGHAT and CDR2 FQNNGV. Clones were sequenced by immunoSEQ multiplex PCR, and TCRdb holds only the in-frame ones, with some missing. The sample holds some 60,000 clones, 90% seen once. No patient escaped relapse after autologous stem cell transplantation, and brentuximab vedotin exposure varied. A single count supports this clone. Its antigen is undetermined. The specimen was peripheral blood mononuclear cells (PBMCs), collected at baseline. The sequence derives from a human donor with classical Hodgkin lymphoma. The chain carries TRBV11-2 and TRBJ2-1; 12 bases map to TRBD2. In DNA, the CDR3 is TGTGCCAGCAGCATCGTGCTAGCGGGGGGGCTTTACAATGAGCAGTTCTTC. This translates into CASSIVLAGGLYNEQFF.